This T cell receptor delta chain was sequenced for a study of gamma-delta T cells after stem cell transplantation. On this clone itself: A read error is the likely source, as a far larger clone sits one nucleotide away. The same CDR3 is also encoded by other DNA sequences in this sample.

V dropped 3 bases and J dropped 0; count of bases not matched to a gene: 15. Germline CDR1 reads GEAIGNYY; CDR2 reads EKD. The CDR3 has 18 residues. TCRdb re-called the RT-PCR reads with CATT. The sample has roughly 1,100 delta-chain clones; 2% to 2.5% are singletons. The receptor comes from a human donor. It is not recorded whose cells these are; they may come from a transplant donor. This chain joins TRDV2 and TRDJ1, with TRDD3 matching over 7 bases. Sequenced sample: gamma-delta T cells. For the CDR3, the DNA is TGTGCCTGTGACGCCATGATGGGGGACACACCTCACACCGATAAACTCATCTTT. Its translation is CACDAMMGDTPHTDKLIF.